The 31 T cell receptor beta chains in this list originate from one sample, sequenced in a study of T-cell reconstitution after alpha-beta-depleted transplantation in children. During its preparation, the TCRbeta library received unique molecular identifiers. TCRdb reanalysed the PCR reads using MiXCR and keeps one entry per CDR3 protein. The sample holds fewer than 550,000 distinct CDR3 sequences, 11% seen once. The material sequenced was PBMCs from the stem cell graft donor, taken from the stem cell graft. The receptor set was obtained from a human donor who donated a stem cell graft to a child with acute myeloid leukemia.

Remarks on this clonotype: Just one base apart from a much larger clone, this may be a read error. The V and J genes are TRBV29-1 and TRBJ1-2; D gene uncertain. Germline V gene data show CDR1 as SQVTM and CDR2 as ANQGSEA. CDR3 size: 17 residues. The CDR3 here is CCVRSLSGGSPNYGYTF. DNA for the CDR3: TGCTGCGTTAGGAGCCTTTCTGGCGGGTCCCCTAACTATGGCTACACCTTC.

This clonotype has a count of ten or more. The chain links TRBV12-3 or TRBV12-4 to TRBJ1-1; 9 bases are shared with TRBD1. V was pared by 4 bases and J by 5 bases, with 5 bases of the junction left unmatched. This CDR3 is 14 amino acids long. CDR3 coding DNA: TGTGCCAGCAGTTCGCGACAGGGGGGGACTGAAGCTTTCTTT. Encoded protein: CASSSRQGGTEAFF.

This chain links TRBV2 with TRBJ2-1; TRBD1 might be the D (5 bases). Trimming shortened V by 6 bases and J by 0 bases, and 12 bases separated the two germline ends. There are 15 residues in the CDR3. In germline, CDR1 is SNHLY, CDR2 FYNNEI. The CDR3 loop reads CASSAGKSSYNEQFF. The CDR3 DNA is TGTGCCAGCAGCGCAGGGAAGAGCTCCTACAATGAGCAGTTCTTC.

Here the CDR3 reads CASSLRQGRNQPQHF. CDR3 sequence (DNA): TGTGCCAGCAGTTTACGTCAGGGAAGAAATCAGCCCCAGCATTTT. This rearrangement joins TRBV12-3 or TRBV12-4 to TRBJ1-5, with D possibly matching TRBD1 (5 bases). V was clipped by 2 bases and J by 4 bases, with 12 bases between them. The CDR3 is made up of 15 amino acids.

The chain joins TRBV18 to TRBJ2-5; 13 bases align to TRBD2. The junction had 2 bases not matched to a gene; V was cut back by 0 bases and J by 7 bases. CDR1 and CDR2 from the germline V gene are KGHSH and LQKENI. The CDR3 runs 15 residues. The CDR3 DNA reads as TGTGCCAGCTCACCACCAGGGACTAGCGGGGCGACCCAGTACTTC. This encodes CASSPPGTSGATQYF. The variable domain in full, with the rest retrieved from reference TRBV18 and TRBJ2-5, is NAGVMQNPRHLVRRRGQEARLRCSPMKGHSHVYWYRQLPEEGLKFMVYLQKENIIDESGMPKERFSAEFPKEGPSILRIQQVVRGDSAAYFCASSPPGTSGATQYFGPGTRLLVL.

This clonotype has a count of ten or more. The V and J genes are TRBV7-9 and TRBJ2-5; D is ambiguous. The germline gives CDR1 SEHNR, CDR2 FQNEAQ (reference sequence). The ends were cut back, 1 base at V and 3 bases at J, with 12 bases in the middle. CDR3 length: 15 amino acids. The CDR3 DNA reads as TGTGCCAGCAGCTTAGGTGGGGTTGGAAAAGAGACCCAGTACTTC. It specifies CASSLGGVGKETQYF.

J is TRBJ1-5 and V is TRBV5-5, with D perhaps TRBD1 (5 bases). Germline CDR1 reads SGHKS; CDR2 reads YYEKEE (reference sequence). The CDR3 loop spans 14 amino acids. V was trimmed by 1 base and J by 6 bases, leaving 11 bases between them. The CDR3 region has the DNA TGTGCCAGCAGCTTGACTGACAGTTTTCAGCCCCAGCATTTT. Amino acid sequence: CASSLTDSFQPQHF.

This chain connects TRBV3-1 to TRBJ1-6; D might be TRBD1 (5 bases). The CDR3 consists of 11 residues. The V and J ends lost 8 bases and 14 bases respectively, with 13 bases between them. Germline V CDR1 and CDR2: LGHDT, YNNKEL (reference sequence). Written as DNA, the CDR3 is TGTGCCAGCGGTTTGGGGCCCTCCCTCCACTTT. This codes for CASGLGPSLHF.

In its sample, this clonotype was seen many times. This chain joins TRBV29-1 and TRBJ2-3, with D unclear. The V end was cut by 2 bases, the J end by 5 bases, with 11 bases between. The CDR3 contains 13 residues. Per germline, CDR1 SQVTM and CDR2 ANQGSEA. The CDR3 DNA reads as TGCAGCGTTGAATACCAGGATGGAGATACGCAGTATTTT. Protein: CSVEYQDGDTQYF.

A word on this clonotype: An end of the junction differs from the germline gene, which may be a read error. The chain carries TRBV30 and TRBJ2-3; no definite D call. This CDR3 has 12 amino acids. The germline V gene has CDR1 GTSNPN and CDR2 SVGIG (reference sequence). The CDR3 sequence: CARSSSTDTQYF. The CDR3 DNA reads TGTGCCCGGAGTTCCTCCACAGATACGCAGTATTTT.

Ten or more counts support this clonotype. This chain links TRBV20-1 with TRBJ2-7; D perhaps matches TRBD2 (6 bases). V shed 3 bases and J shed 3 bases, with 15 bases lying between them. CDR1 and CDR2 from the germline V gene are DFQATT and SNEGSKA (reference sequence). This CDR3 is built from 14 residues. The CDR3, as DNA: TGCAGTGCTAGGGCCGGCGGGGAATACTACGAGCAGTACTTC. It yields the protein CSARAGGEYYEQYF.

This clonotype was counted between two and nine times. The J gene is TRBJ2-5, the V gene TRBV10-3; TRBD2 might be the D (5 bases). V was cut by 3 bases and J by 2 bases, with 13 bases left in between. CDR3 length equals 15 residues. CDR1 ENHRY and CDR2 SYGVKD come from the germline V gene. CDR3 sequence reads: CAISDYGGQQETQYF. CDR3 in DNA: TGTGCCATCAGTGATTATGGCGGGCAGCAAGAGACCCAGTACTTC.

This clonotype was recorded a few times. The V and J genes are TRBV5-1 and TRBJ2-7; D might be TRBD2 (5 bases). This CDR3 region has 15 residues. Trimming removed 2 bases from V and 0 bases from J, with 12 bases in between. Germline lookup yields CDR1 SGHRS and CDR2 YFSETQ. The CDR3 loop is CASSFDYQSSYEQYF. CDR3 nucleotide sequence: TGCGCCAGCAGCTTTGACTACCAGAGCTCCTACGAGCAGTACTTC.

This clonotype showed up many times. The genes are TRBV20-1 and TRBJ2-5; D is perhaps TRBD2 (6 bases). Germline V gene lookup returns CDR1 DFQATT and CDR2 SNEGSKA (reference sequence). The CDR3 is made up of 16 amino acids. With 4 bases removed from V and 5 bases from J, the gap between germline ends came to 23 bases. Written as DNA, the CDR3 is TGCAGTGCTATCCCCCCTGGGGGGAGTCCTCCGGAGACCCAGTACTTC. Its protein product is CSAIPPGGSPPETQYF.

V is TRBV25-1 and J is TRBJ2-5; tentatively, D is TRBD2 (5 bases). The V gene's germline CDR1 is MGHDK and CDR2 SYGVNS. Trimming took 3 bases from V and 7 from J, leaving 12 bases between them. This CDR3 is built from 13 residues. CDR3 loop: CASSERTPRTQYF. The CDR3 region has the DNA TGTGCCAGCAGTGAGAGGACTCCAAGGACCCAGTACTTC.

This clonotype was detected many times. The chain links TRBV5-6 to TRBJ1-1; TRBD1 matches 9 bases. Per germline, CDR1 SGHDT and CDR2 YYEEEE. The CDR3 has 17 amino acids. The junction had 8 bases not matched to a gene; V was cut back by 0 bases and J by 2 bases. CDR3 loop: CASSLERGQGKNTEAFF. In nucleotides, the CDR3 is TGTGCCAGCAGCTTGGAAAGGGGACAGGGCAAAAACACTGAAGCTTTCTTT.

V gene TRBV20-1 combines with J gene TRBJ2-7; D unresolved. The germline V gene encodes CDR1 DFQATT and CDR2 SNEGSKA (reference sequence). The V end lost 3 bases, the J end lost 6 bases, and 15 bases lay between the germline ends. This CDR3 spans 13 amino acids. The CDR3 coding sequence is TGCAGTGCTAGCGGCCCAGTGGATTTCGAGCAGTACTTC. Translating it yields CSASGPVDFEQYF.

This clonotype was observed a handful of times. The chain is built from TRBV29-1 and TRBJ2-2; weak D call: TRBD1 (6 bases). V shed 3 bases and J shed 4 bases, with 12 bases lying between them. The CDR3 has 14 amino acids. Germline V gene data show CDR1 as SQVTM and CDR2 as ANQGSEA. The CDR3 DNA reads TGCAGCGTTGACGACAGGAGTAGCACCGGGGAGCTGTTTTTT. It translates to CSVDDRSSTGELFF.

This clonotype was seen only a few times. The V call is TRBV5-1, the J call TRBJ2-7, with 7 nucleotides matching TRBD1. The germline CDR1 and CDR2 sequences are SGHRS and YFSETQ. The trim removed 5 bases at V and 4 bases at J, leaving 6 bases unmatched. This CDR3 contains 13 residues. The CDR3 DNA is TGCGCCAGCAGACATGACAGGGATTACGAGCAGTACTTC. This sequence encodes CASRHDRDYEQYF.

This clonotype was detected ten times or more. The chain is built from TRBV4-2 and TRBJ2-2, with D unresolved. CDR3 length: 15 amino acids. CDR1 is LGHNA, CDR2 YNFKEQ, per germline. The germline V and J ends were trimmed by 2 bases and 0 bases, with 7 bases remaining between them. The CDR3 loop reads CASSQSAANTGELFF. The CDR3 DNA reads as TGTGCCAGCAGCCAATCAGCAGCGAACACCGGGGAGCTGTTTTTT.

This clonotype was observed at least ten times. V is TRBV7-9 and J is TRBJ2-1; D possibly corresponds to TRBD1 (5 bases). Germline V gives CDR1 SEHNR, CDR2 FQNEAQ (reference sequence). Trimming took 3 bases from V and 8 from J, leaving 8 bases between them. The CDR3 spans 12 residues. CDR3 DNA sequence: TGTGCCAGCAGCTTCCAGGGCTATGAGCAGTTCTTC. This gives the protein CASSFQGYEQFF.

In this sample, this clonotype turned up a few times. The chain has TRBV12-3 or TRBV12-4 and TRBJ2-2; D is undetermined. The ends were cut back, 3 bases at V and 6 bases at J, with 8 bases in the middle. This CDR3 contains 13 residues. The CDR3 here is CASSFREPGELFF. CDR3 DNA sequence: TGTGCCAGCAGTTTCCGCGAACCCGGGGAGCTGTTTTTT.

The V and J genes are TRBV5-1 and TRBJ2-7, with D uncertain. Per the germline V gene, CDR1 is SGHRS and CDR2 is YFSETQ. The CDR3 runs to 14 residues. The ends were cut back, 4 bases at V and 0 bases at J, with 11 bases in the middle. CDR3 bases: TGCGCCAGCAGCCCGAGTCCCTTCTCCTACGAGCAGTACGTC. Protein sequence: CASSPSPFSYEQYV.

This clonotype was observed many times. V usage is TRBV18 and J usage is TRBJ1-5, with no clear D. V shed 1 base and J shed 3 bases, with 7 bases lying between them. The CDR3 contains 14 residues. In germline, CDR1 is KGHSH, CDR2 LQKENI. The CDR3: CASSPQGNNQPQHF. CDR3 in DNA: TGTGCCAGCTCACCACAGGGAAACAATCAGCCCCAGCATTTT.

This clonotype was picked up a small number of times. CDR3 in amino acids: CASSFIAANTEAFF. The CDR3 DNA sequence: TGTGCCAGCAGTTTTATAGCAGCAAACACTGAAGCTTTCTTT. This sequence joins TRBV12-3 or TRBV12-4 and TRBJ1-1; D unclear. This CDR3 is built from 14 residues. V lost 3 bases and J lost 2, with 10 bases in between.

The chain is built from TRBV7-2 and TRBJ1-2; TRBD1 might be the D (5 bases). The CDR3 loop spans 15 amino acids. Trimming stripped 1 base from V and 6 bases from J, with 15 bases between. The germline V gene has CDR1 SGHTA and CDR2 FQGNSA. This CDR3 is CASSLVRGAENGYTF. DNA of the CDR3: TGTGCCAGCAGCTTAGTCCGGGGCGCGGAGAATGGCTACACCTTC.

This clonotype was seen a few times. The rearrangement uses TRBV4-3 and TRBJ2-1; possibly TRBD2 for D (5 bases). Per germline, CDR1 LGHNA and CDR2 YSLEER. Trimming left V 0 bases short and J 5 bases short, with 11 bases between. The length of the CDR3 is 15 residues. CDR3 nucleotide sequence: TGCGCCAGCAGCCAAGAATCGAGACTACACAATGAGCAGTTCTTC. Encoded protein: CASSQESRLHNEQFF.

The chain carries TRBV15 and TRBJ2-3; possibly TRBD2 for D (6 bases). The CDR3 is made up of 16 amino acids. Trimming left V 0 bases short and J 5 bases short, with 15 bases between. CDR1 is LNHNV, CDR2 YYDKDF, per germline (reference sequence). CDR3 residues: CATSRDTSTGEDTQYF. For the CDR3, the DNA is TGTGCCACCAGCAGAGATACTTCTACGGGAGAAGATACGCAGTATTTT.

This clonotype was found many times. The gene calls are TRBV4-2 and TRBJ2-2; 8 bases fit TRBD1. The length of the CDR3 is 21 residues. Trimming at V came to 0 bases and at J to 1 base, leaving 16 bases not matched to a gene. CDR1 and CDR2 (germline): LGHNA, YNFKEQ. CDR3 nucleotides: TGTGCCAGCAGCCAAGAGGTTCTGCAGGGGGCGATATTGGTGAACACCGGGGAGCTGTTTTTT. Its translation is CASSQEVLQGAILVNTGELFF.

This clonotype was recorded a few times. The chain carries TRBV12-3 or TRBV12-4 and TRBJ2-5; no firm D call. V was clipped by 6 bases and J by 1 base, with 12 bases between them. The CDR3 length is 14 residues. As DNA, the CDR3 is TGTGCCAGCAGCCCCCAGCCGGCCCAAGAGACCCAGTACTTC. This translates into CASSPQPAQETQYF.

This clonotype occurred a few times. J is TRBJ1-6 and V is TRBV10-3; 7 nucleotides align to TRBD1. Per the germline V gene, CDR1 is ENHRY and CDR2 is SYGVKD. The V gene end was trimmed by 0 bases and the J gene end by 5 bases; junction bases not matched to a gene: 1. The CDR3 sequence is 15 residues long. The CDR3 spells CAISESTGNNSPLHF. CDR3 bases: TGTGCCATCAGTGAGTCGACAGGGAATAATTCACCCCTCCACTTT.